The sequence of this T cell receptor (beta chain) was determined in a study of blood T cell repertoires in COVID-19. On the study more broadly: The analysed material was cDNA or gDNA that came from T cells, B-cell-depleted T cells, or PBMCs.

Here immunoSEQ multiplex PCR was the method, and the copy in TCRdb shows in-frame clones only, minus some. The data hold around 130,000 clones, with 84% observed a single time. CDR1 and CDR2 (germline): SGHVS, FQNEAQ. The junction had 2 bases not matched to a gene; V was cut back by 1 base and J by 5 bases. The length of the CDR3 is 15 residues. Participants, 18 to 89 years old, spanned fewer than 30 US areas. Cohort allocation depended upon clinical history that participants reported. Two negative PCRs, clearance, or symptom resolution characterized the recovered Cohort 3 donors. V and J are TRBV7-8 and TRBJ2-2; 9 bases are shared with TRBD2. Sequenced sample: PBMCs or T cells enriched from blood (not recorded which). This receptor was obtained from a woman aged 25 to 39 who had recovered from COVID-19. CDR3 region: CASSLGGRVTGELFF. CDR3 nucleotide sequence: TGTGCCAGCAGCTTAGGCGGGAGGGTTACCGGGGAGCTGTTTTTT. Full variable domain (remainder filled in from reference TRBV7-8 and TRBJ2-2): GAGVSQSPRYKVAKRGQDVALRCDPISGHVSLFWYQQALGQGPEFLTYFQNEAQLDKSGLPSDRFFAERPEGSVSTLKIQRTQQEDSAVYLCASSLGGRVTGELFFGEGSRLTVL.